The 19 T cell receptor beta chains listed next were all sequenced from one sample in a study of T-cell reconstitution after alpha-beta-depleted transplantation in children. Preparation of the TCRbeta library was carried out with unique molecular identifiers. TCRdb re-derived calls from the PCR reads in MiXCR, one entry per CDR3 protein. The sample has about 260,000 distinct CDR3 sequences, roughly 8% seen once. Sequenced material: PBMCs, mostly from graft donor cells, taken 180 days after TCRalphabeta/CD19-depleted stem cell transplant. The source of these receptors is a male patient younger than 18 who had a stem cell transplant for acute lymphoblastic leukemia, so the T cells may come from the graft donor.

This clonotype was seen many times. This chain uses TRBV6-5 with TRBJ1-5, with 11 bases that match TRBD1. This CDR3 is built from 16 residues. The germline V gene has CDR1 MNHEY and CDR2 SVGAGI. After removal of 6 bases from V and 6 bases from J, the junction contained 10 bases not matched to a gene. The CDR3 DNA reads TGTGCCAGCAGCCGTGCCGGGACAGGGGGGGGTCAGCCCCAGCATTTT. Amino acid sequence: CASSRAGTGGGQPQHF.

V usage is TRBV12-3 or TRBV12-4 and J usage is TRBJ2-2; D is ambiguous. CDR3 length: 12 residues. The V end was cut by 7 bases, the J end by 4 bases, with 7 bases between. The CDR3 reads CASTLSTGELFF. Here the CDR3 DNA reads TGTGCCAGCACACTTAGCACCGGGGAGCTGTTTTTT.

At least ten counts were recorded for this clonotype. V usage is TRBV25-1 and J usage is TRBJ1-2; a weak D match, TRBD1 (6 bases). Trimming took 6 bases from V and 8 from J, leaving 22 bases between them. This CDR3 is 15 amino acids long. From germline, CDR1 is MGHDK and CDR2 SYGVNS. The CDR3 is CASRGGPGTKGGYTF. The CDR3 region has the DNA TGTGCCAGCAGAGGTGGACCCGGGACAAAGGGGGGCTACACCTTC.

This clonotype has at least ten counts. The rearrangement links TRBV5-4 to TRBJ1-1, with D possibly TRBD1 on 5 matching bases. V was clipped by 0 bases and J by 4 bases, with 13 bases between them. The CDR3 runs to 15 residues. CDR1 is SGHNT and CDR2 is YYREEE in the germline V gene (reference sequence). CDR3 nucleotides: TGTGCCAGCAGCTTGGCCCGGGGCAAGGGCACTGAAGCTTTCTTT. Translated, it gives CASSLARGKGTEAFF.

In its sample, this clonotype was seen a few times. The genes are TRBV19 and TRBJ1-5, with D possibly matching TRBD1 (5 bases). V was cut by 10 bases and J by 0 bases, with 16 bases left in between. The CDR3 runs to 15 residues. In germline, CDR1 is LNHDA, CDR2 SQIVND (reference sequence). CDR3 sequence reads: CATDRGVFSNQPQHF. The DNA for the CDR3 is TGTGCCACCGACCGGGGGGTGTTTAGCAATCAGCCCCAGCATTTT.

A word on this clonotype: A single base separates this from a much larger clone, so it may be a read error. CDR3 sequence (DNA): TGTGCCAGCAGTTACGGGACGGCGACCGGGGAGCTGTTTTTT. This encodes CASSYGTATGELFF. The chain carries TRBV6-5 and TRBJ2-2; tentatively, D is TRBD1 or TRBD2 (5 bases each). Trimming took off 2 bases at V and 5 bases at J, with 9 bases between the two ends. CDR1 and CDR2 (germline): MNHEY, SVGAGI. The CDR3 is made up of 14 amino acids.

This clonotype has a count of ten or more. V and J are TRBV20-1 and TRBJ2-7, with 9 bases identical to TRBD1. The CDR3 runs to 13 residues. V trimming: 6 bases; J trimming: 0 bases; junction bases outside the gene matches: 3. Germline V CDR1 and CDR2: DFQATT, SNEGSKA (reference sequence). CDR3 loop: CSAGQGNSYEQYF. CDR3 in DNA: TGCAGTGCCGGACAGGGGAACTCCTACGAGCAGTACTTC.

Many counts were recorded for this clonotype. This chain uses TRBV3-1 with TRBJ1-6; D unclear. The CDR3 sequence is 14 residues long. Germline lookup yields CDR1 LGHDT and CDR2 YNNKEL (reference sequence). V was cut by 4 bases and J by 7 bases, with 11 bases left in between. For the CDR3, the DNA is TGTGCCAGCAGCCGCCTAGACGGGAATTCACCCCTCCACTTT. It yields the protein CASSRLDGNSPLHF.

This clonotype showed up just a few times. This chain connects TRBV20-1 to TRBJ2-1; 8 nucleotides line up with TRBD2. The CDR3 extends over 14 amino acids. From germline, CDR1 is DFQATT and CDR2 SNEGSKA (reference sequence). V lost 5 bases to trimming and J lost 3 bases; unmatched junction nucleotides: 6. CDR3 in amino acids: CSASGGALYNEQFF. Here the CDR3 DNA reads TGCAGTGCTTCCGGGGGGGCCCTCTACAATGAGCAGTTCTTC.

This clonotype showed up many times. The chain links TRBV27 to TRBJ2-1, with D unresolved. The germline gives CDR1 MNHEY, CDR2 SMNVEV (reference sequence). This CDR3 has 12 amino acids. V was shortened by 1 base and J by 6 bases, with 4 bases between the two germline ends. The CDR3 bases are TGTGCCAGCAGTTTATATCCCAATGAGCAGTTCTTC. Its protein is CASSLYPNEQFF.

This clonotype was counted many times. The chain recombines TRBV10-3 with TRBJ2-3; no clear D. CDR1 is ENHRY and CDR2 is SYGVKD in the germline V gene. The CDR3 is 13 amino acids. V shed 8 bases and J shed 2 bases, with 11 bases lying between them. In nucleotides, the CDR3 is TGTGCCATCGCAACTCCGACCACAGATACGCAGTATTTT. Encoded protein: CAIATPTTDTQYF.

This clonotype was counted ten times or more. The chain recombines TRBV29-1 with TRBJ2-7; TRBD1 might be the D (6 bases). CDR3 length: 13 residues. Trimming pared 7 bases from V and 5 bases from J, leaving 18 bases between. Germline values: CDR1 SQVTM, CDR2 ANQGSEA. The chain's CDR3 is CSGIGTSLDEQYF. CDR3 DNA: TGCAGCGGAATTGGGACAAGCCTCGACGAGCAGTACTTC.

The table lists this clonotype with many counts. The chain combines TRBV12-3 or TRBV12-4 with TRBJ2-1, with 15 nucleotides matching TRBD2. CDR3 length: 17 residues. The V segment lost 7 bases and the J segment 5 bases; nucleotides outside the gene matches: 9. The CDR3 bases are TGTGCCAGCAAACCGGGACTAGCGGGGGGAAAACACAATGAGCAGTTCTTC. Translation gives CASKPGLAGGKHNEQFF.

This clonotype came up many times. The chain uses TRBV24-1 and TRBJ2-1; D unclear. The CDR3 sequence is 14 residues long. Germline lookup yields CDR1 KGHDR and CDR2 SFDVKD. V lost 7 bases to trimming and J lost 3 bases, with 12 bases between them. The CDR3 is CATSGSAGYNEQFF. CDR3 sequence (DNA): TGTGCCACCAGCGGCTCGGCAGGCTACAATGAGCAGTTCTTC.

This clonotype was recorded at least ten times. In DNA, the CDR3 is TGTGCCAGCAGCTTCCGGGACGGAACTTCCACAGATACGCAGTATTTT. As protein: CASSFRDGTSTDTQYF. The chain combines TRBV7-6 with TRBJ2-3, with D possibly being TRBD1 or TRBD2 (5 bases each). Germline lookup yields CDR1 SGHVS and CDR2 FNYEAQ. CDR3 size: 16 residues. Trimming removed 3 bases at V and 2 bases at J, with 15 bases between.

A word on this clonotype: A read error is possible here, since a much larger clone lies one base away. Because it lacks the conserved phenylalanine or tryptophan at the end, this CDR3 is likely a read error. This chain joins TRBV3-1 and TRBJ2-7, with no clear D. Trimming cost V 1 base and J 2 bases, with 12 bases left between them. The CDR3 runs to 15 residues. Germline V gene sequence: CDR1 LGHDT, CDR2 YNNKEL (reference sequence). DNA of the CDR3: TGTGCCAGCAGCCAAGTACCTCAGCCTACCTACGAGCAGTACTAC. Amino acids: CASSQVPQPTYEQYY.

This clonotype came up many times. As DNA, the CDR3 is TGTGCCAGCAGTTCCCCACCCGGGACAGGGGACTTGGAGACCCAGTACTTC. Protein: CASSSPPGTGDLETQYF. The genes are TRBV28 and TRBJ2-5; 10 nucleotides match TRBD1. This CDR3 has 17 residues. After removal of 4 bases from V and 5 bases from J, the junction contained 13 bases not matched to a gene. The germline CDR1 and CDR2 sequences are MDHEN and SYDVKM.

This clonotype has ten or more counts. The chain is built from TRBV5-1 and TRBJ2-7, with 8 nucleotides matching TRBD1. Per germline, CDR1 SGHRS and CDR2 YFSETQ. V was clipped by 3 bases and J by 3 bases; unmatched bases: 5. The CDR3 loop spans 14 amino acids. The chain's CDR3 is CASSWKDRVYEQYF. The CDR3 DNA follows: TGCGCCAGCAGCTGGAAGGACAGGGTCTACGAGCAGTACTTC.

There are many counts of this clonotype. CDR3 loop: CASTPGNTQYF. CDR3 sequence (DNA): TGTGCCAGCACCCCGGGGAATACGCAGTATTTT. The V and J genes are TRBV6-6 and TRBJ2-3, with D possibly matching TRBD2 (5 bases). Germline CDR1 and CDR2: MNHNY and SVGAGI (reference sequence). V gave up 7 bases and J gave up 7 bases, with 9 bases separating them. The length of the CDR3 is 11 residues.